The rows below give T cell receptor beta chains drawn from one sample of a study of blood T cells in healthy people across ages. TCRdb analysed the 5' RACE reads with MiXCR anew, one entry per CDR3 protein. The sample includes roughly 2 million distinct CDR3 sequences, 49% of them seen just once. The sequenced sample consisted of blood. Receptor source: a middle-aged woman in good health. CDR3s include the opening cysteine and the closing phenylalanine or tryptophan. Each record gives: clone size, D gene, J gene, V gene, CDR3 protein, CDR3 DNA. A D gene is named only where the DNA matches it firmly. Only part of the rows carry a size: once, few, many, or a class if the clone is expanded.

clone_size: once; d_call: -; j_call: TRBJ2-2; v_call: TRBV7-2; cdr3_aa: CASSPGAFNTGELFF; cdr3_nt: TGTGCCAGCAGCCCGGGCGCCTTTAACACCGGGGAGCTGTTTTTT
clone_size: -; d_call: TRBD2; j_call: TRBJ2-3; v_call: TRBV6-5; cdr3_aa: CASSYVASGEVADTQYF; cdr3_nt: TGTGCCAGCAGTTACGTGGCTAGCGGGGAAGTAGCAGATACGCAGTATTTT
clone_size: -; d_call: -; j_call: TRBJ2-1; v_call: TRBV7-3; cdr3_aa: CASSLEGRRVDEQFF; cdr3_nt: TGTGCCAGCAGCTTAGAGGGACGGCGGGTCGATGAGCAGTTCTTC
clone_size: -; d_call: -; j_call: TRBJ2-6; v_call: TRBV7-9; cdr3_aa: CASSSSGTPSGANVLTF; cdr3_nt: TGTGCCAGCAGCTCCTCCGGGACACCCTCTGGGGCCAACGTCCTGACTTTC
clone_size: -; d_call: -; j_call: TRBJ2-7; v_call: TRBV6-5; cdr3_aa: CASSYTIQPGHPSYEQYF; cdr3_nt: TGTGCCAGCAGTTACACCATACAGCCGGGACATCCCTCCTACGAGCAGTACTTC
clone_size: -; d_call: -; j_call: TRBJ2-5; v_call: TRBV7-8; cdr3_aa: CASSPPRVGGEETQYF; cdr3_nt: TGTGCCAGCAGCCCCCCCCGTGTGGGGGGCGAAGAGACCCAGTACTTC
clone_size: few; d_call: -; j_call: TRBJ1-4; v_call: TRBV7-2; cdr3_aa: CASRESPPGKLFF; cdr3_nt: TGTGCCAGCAGGGAGAGCCCCCCCGGAAAACTGTTTTTT
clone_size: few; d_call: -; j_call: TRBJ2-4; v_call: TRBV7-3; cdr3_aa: CASSWTQGDIQYF; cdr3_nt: TGTGCCAGCAGCTGGACCCAGGGAGACATTCAGTACTTC
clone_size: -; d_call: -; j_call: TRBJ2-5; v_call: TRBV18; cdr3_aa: CASSPSQESYNEQYF; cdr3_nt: TGTGCCAGCTCACCGTCACAGGAATCCTACAATGAGCAGTACTTC
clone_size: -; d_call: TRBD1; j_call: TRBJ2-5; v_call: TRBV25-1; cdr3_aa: CASTLPMEQGPLIEDPKETQYF; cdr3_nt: TGTGCCAGCACCCTTCCTATGGAACAGGGGCCCCTCATCGAGGATCCAAAGGAGACCCAGTACTTC
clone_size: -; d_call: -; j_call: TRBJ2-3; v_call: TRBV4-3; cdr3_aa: CASSQVGALLNTQYF; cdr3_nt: TGCGCCAGCAGCCAAGTGGGGGCCCTTTTGAATACGCAGTATTTT
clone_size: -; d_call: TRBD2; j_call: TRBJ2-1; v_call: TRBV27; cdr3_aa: CASSPIAGVLNNEQFF; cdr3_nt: TGTGCCAGCAGTCCCATAGCGGGGGTATTAAACAATGAGCAGTTCTTC
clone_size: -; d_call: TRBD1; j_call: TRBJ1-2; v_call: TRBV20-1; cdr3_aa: CSARSYPQRTGTVPNYGYTF; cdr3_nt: TGCAGTGCTAGATCCTATCCCCAACGAACCGGGACAGTCCCTAACTATGGCTACACCTTC
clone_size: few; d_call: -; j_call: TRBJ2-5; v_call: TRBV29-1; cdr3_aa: CSGGLGETQYF; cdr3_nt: TGCAGTGGTGGGTTGGGAGAGACCCAGTACTTC
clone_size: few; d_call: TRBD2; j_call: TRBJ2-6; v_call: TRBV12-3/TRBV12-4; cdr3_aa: CASLWGGSGANVLTF; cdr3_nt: TGTGCCAGTCTGTGGGGGGGCTCTGGGGCCAACGTCCTGACTTTC
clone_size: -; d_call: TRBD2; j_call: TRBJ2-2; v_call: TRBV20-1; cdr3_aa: CSASDSGGAGELFF; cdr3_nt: TGCAGTGCTTCCGATAGCGGGGGGGCCGGGGAGCTGTTTTTT
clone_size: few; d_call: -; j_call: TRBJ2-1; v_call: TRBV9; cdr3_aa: CASSVGRGTEQFF; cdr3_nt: TGTGCCAGCAGCGTAGGACGGGGGACTGAGCAGTTCTTC
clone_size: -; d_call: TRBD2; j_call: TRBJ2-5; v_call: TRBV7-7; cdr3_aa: CASSLRSRLAGAQETQYF; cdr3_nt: TGTGCTAGCAGCTTAAGGTCCCGACTAGCGGGAGCTCAAGAGACCCAGTACTTC
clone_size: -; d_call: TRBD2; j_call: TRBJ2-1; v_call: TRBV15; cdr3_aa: CATSRSGLAAQGEQFF; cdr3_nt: TGTGCCACCAGCAGATCAGGACTAGCCGCACAGGGTGAGCAGTTCTTC
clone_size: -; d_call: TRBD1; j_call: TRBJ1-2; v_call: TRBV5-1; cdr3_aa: CASSGDRGTYGYTF; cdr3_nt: TGCGCCAGCAGCGGGGACAGGGGGACCTATGGCTACACCTTC
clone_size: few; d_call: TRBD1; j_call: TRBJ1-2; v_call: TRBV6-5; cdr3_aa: CASSYGTGGVYGYTF; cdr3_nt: TGTGCCAGCAGTTACGGTACAGGGGGCGTTTATGGCTACACCTTC
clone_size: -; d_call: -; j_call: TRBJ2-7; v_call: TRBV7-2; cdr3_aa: CASSLSVRGEQYF; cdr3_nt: TGTGCCAGCAGCTTAAGTGTCAGGGGAGAGCAGTACTTC
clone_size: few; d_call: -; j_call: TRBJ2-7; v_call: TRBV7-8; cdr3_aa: CASSHTVSDYEQYF; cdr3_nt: TGTGCCAGCAGCCACACGGTGTCAGACTACGAGCAGTACTTC
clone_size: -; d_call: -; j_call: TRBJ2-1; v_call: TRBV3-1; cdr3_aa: CASSQDMMDEQFF; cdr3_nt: TGTGCCAGCAGCCAAGATATGATGGATGAGCAGTTCTTC
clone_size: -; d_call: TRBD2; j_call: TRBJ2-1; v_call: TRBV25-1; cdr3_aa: CASSESLAGYNEQFF; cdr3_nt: TGTGCCAGCAGTGAATCACTAGCGGGGTACAATGAGCAGTTCTTC
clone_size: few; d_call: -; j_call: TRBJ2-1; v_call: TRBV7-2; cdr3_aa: CASSLSLHEQFF; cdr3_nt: TGTGCCAGCAGCTTATCTCTCCATGAGCAGTTCTTC
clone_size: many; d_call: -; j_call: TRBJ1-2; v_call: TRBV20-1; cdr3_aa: CSARDQLNYGYTF; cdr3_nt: TGCAGTGCTAGAGATCAACTGAACTATGGCTACACCTTC
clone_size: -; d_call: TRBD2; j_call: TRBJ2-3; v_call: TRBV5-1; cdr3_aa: CASNFRAPSGGTRDTQYF; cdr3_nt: TGCGCCAGCAACTTTAGGGCCCCTAGCGGGGGGACACGCGATACGCAGTATTTT
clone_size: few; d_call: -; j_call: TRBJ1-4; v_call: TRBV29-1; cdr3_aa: CSAPTRGRVFF; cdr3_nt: TGCAGTGCGCCCACCCGGGGCAGGGTGTTTTTT
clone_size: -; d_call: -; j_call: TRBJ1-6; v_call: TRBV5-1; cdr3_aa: CASRATGYSPLHF; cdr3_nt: TGCGCCAGCAGGGCGACGGGCTATTCACCCCTCCACTTT
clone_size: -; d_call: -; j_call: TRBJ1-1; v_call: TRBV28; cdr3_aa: CASRPRRTGMNTEAFF; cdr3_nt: TGTGCCAGCAGGCCTCGCCGAACAGGGATGAACACTGAAGCTTTCTTT
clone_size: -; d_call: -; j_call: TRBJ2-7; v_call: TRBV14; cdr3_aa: CASSQPRDPDYEQYF; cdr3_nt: TGTGCCAGCAGCCAACCAAGGGACCCCGACTACGAGCAGTACTTC
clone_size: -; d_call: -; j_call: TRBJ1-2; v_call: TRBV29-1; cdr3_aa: CSVIGGGGRGYTF; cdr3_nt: TGCAGCGTTATCGGTGGAGGGGGTCGGGGCTACACCTTC
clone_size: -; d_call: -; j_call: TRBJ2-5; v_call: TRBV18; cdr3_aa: CASSPPETTETQYF; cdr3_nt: TGTGCCAGCTCCCCCCCGGAAACTACAGAGACCCAGTACTTC
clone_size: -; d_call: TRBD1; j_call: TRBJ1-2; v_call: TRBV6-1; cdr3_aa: CASSRSVGQLLLYGYTF; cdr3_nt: TGTGCCAGCAGCCGCTCAGTGGGACAGCTGTTACTCTATGGCTACACCTTC
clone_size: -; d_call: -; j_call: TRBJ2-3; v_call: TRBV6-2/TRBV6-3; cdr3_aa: CASSYYGGNTQYF; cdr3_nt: TGTGCCAGCAGTTACTACGGAGGAAATACGCAGTATTTT
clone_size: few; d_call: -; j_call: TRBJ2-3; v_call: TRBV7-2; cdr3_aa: CASAKPGFSTDTQYF; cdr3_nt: TGTGCCAGCGCCAAACCAGGGTTTTCCACAGATACGCAGTATTTT
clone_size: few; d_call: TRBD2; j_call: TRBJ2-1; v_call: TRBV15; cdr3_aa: CATRATSGADDEQFF; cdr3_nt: TGTGCCACCAGGGCGACTAGCGGGGCGGACGATGAGCAGTTCTTC
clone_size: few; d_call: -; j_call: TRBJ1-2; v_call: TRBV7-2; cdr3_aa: CASSFVAGPGANYGYTF; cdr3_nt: TGTGCCAGCAGCTTTGTCGCAGGGCCTGGGGCAAACTATGGCTACACCTTC
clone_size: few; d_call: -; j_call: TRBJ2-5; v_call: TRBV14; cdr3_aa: CASSQVRGTGETQYF; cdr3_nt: TGTGCCAGCAGCCAAGTTAGGGGGACCGGGGAGACCCAGTACTTC